These T cell receptor beta chains were read from a single sample in a study of blood T cell repertoires in COVID-19. Clones were sequenced by immunoSEQ multiplex PCR, and TCRdb holds only the in-frame ones, with some missing. The table lists fewer than 130,000 clones, under 80% of them singletons. The sequenced material came from peripheral blood. Source of these receptors: a man in his 70s with active or convalescent COVID-19. Each CDR3 is given with its conserved first and last residue. D genes are given only for firm matches. Clone size is given for some rows only: seen once, a few or many times, or a class if the clone is expanded.

>-|TRBV5-3|-|TRBJ1-4
TGTGCCAGAAGCCTACGGGAGAGGGGGGGTGAAAAACTGTTTTTT
CARSLRERGGEKLFF
>TRBD2|TRBV19|-|TRBJ2-1
TGTGCCAGTAGTTCCGGGACTAGAGGTCTCGGTGAGCAGTTCTTC
CASSSGTRGLGEQFF
>TRBD2|TRBV25-1|-|TRBJ2-5
TGTGCCAGCACCCTAGCGGGGGGGGTGGAGACCCAGTACTTC
CASTLAGGVETQYF
>-|TRBV27|once|TRBJ1-1
TGTGCCAGCAGTTCTCCCCTATCGGAAGCTTTCTTT
CASSSPLSEAFF
>-|TRBV5-1|-|TRBJ1-4
TGCGCCAGCAGCATCAGGGCGGGGGAAAAACTGTTTTTT
CASSIRAGEKLFF
>TRBD2|TRBV5-4|-|TRBJ2-3
TGTGCCAGCACCCTCGGGACTAGCGGGGGGTATACGCAGTATTTT
CASTLGTSGGYTQYF
>TRBD2|TRBV3-1/TRBV3-2|-|TRBJ2-5
TGTGCCAGCAGCCTAGTTCTAGCGGGAGGGTCGCTTCAAGAGACCCAGTACTTC
CASSLVLAGGSLQETQYF
>-|TRBV28|-|TRBJ2-5
TGTGCCAGCAGTTTTCGAGGGAGGTTGGAGACCCAGTACTTC
CASSFRGRLETQYF
>TRBD2|TRBV28|-|TRBJ2-7
TGTGCCAGCAGTTTTTCGGGACTAACCCTTCACGACGAGCAGTACTTC
CASSFSGLTLHDEQYF
>TRBD1|TRBV14|few|TRBJ1-1
TGTGCCAGCAGCATCGGGACAGGGGGCTTCGGATCAGGCGCTTTCTTT
CASSIGTGGFGSGAFF
>TRBD1|TRBV30|-|TRBJ2-5
TGTGCCTGGAGTAACGAGGGACAGGGAGAAGAGACCCAGTACTTC
CAWSNEGQGEETQYF
>TRBD1|TRBV6-5|-|TRBJ1-1
TGTGCCAGCAGTAAAACCGGGACAGGGAACACTGAAGCTTTCTTT
CASSKTGTGNTEAFF
>-|TRBV28|few|TRBJ2-5
TGTGCCAGCAGTATCCTGGGTTTAGGGGCCCAGTACTTC
CASSILGLGAQYF
>TRBD1|TRBV3-1/TRBV3-2|-|TRBJ2-1
TGTGCCAGCAGCCAAGCGGTCCGGACAGGGGGTATCAATGAGCAGTTCTTC
CASSQAVRTGGINEQFF
>TRBD1|TRBV3-1/TRBV3-2|-|TRBJ1-2
TGTGCCAGCAGCCGACAGGGGAACTATGGCTACACCTTC
CASSRQGNYGYTF
>-|TRBV12-5|few|TRBJ2-1
TGTGCTAGTGGTTTGTGGGCTGGCTCCTACAATGAGCAGTTCTTC
CASGLWAGSYNEQFF
>-|TRBV7-3|-|TRBJ1-6
TGTGCCAGCAGCTTGGAAGGGAGGTCACCCCTCCACTTT
CASSLEGRSPLHF
>-|TRBV3-1/TRBV3-2|-|TRBJ2-3
TGTGCCAGCAGCCAAGGCCTAGAACCTACGCAGTATTTT
CASSQGLEPTQYF
>-|TRBV7-2|-|TRBJ1-1
TGTGCCAGCAGCTTAGGGGGCACGAACACTGAAGCTTTCTTT
CASSLGGTNTEAFF
>-|TRBV27|once|TRBJ1-5
TGTGCCAGCAGCCAACGCAGGGTAAACCAGCCCCAGCATTTT
CASSQRRVNQPQHF
>TRBD1|TRBV24-1|-|TRBJ2-1
TGTGCCACCAGTGATCCGGGACAGGGGGACCATGAGCAGTTCTTC
CATSDPGQGDHEQFF
>-|TRBV18|-|TRBJ1-5
TGTGCCAGCTCACCGTCGGGGGGGCTGGGGAGCAATCAGCCCCAGCATTTT
CASSPSGGLGSNQPQHF
>-|TRBV6-5|-|TRBJ2-4
TGTGCCAGCATGGCTCTAGCCAAAAACATTCAGTACTTC
CASMALAKNIQYF
>-|TRBV10-3|-|TRBJ1-3
TGTGCCATCAGTGAGTCGAGGTTCCTCTCTGGAAACACCATATATTTT
CAISESRFLSGNTIYF
>TRBD2|TRBV7-3|-|TRBJ2-1
TGTGCCAGCGGGGCGGGAGGGCCTAGTGAGCAGTTCTTC
CASGAGGPSEQFF
>-|TRBV11-2|-|TRBJ2-3
TGTGCCAGCAGCTTAGGAGGTGATACGCAGTATTTT
CASSLGGDTQYF
>TRBD1|TRBV6-1|-|TRBJ1-1
TGTGCCAGCAGTGAGCAGGGGGCAAACACTGAAGCTTTCTTT
CASSEQGANTEAFF
>TRBD1|TRBV6-5|few|TRBJ2-5
TGTGCCAGCAGTCCCCGGGACAGGGGGCAAGAGACCCAGTACTTC
CASSPRDRGQETQYF
>-|TRBV2|-|TRBJ1-1
TGTGCCAGCAAGCCCACGGGGGATGAAGCTTTCTTT
CASKPTGDEAFF
>TRBD2|TRBV5-5|-|TRBJ2-7
TGTGCCAGCAGCTATGGGACTAGCGGCGGCTACGAGCAGTACTTC
CASSYGTSGGYEQYF
>TRBD2|TRBV9|-|TRBJ2-7
TGTGCCAGCAGCGTAGGGGCTAGCGGGAGGGGACGCTACGAGCAGTACTTC
CASSVGASGRGRYEQYF
>TRBD1|TRBV3-1/TRBV3-2|-|TRBJ1-2
TGTGCCAGCAGTCGGACAGGGGGTTCTTGGGGCTACACCTTC
CASSRTGGSWGYTF
>-|TRBV25-1|-|TRBJ1-4
TGTGCCAGCAGTGAATCGGGAACGGTTGATGAAAAACTGTTTTTT
CASSESGTVDEKLFF
>-|TRBV5-6|-|TRBJ2-4
TGTGCCAGCAGCTTCAGGGGAATCGTGGACATTCAGTACTTC
CASSFRGIVDIQYF
>-|TRBV5-1|-|TRBJ2-7
TGCGCCAGCAGCTTGGGCCTCGCGGATATCTACGAGCAGTACTTC
CASSLGLADIYEQYF
>TRBD2|TRBV7-8|-|TRBJ2-5
TGTGCCAGCAGCTTAGGAGCGGGGGTGGAAGAGACCCAGTACTTC
CASSLGAGVEETQYF
>-|TRBV6-2/TRBV6-3|-|TRBJ1-2
TGTGCCAGCAGTTCGACAGTTTATGGCTACACCTTC
CASSSTVYGYTF
>-|TRBV5-1|-|TRBJ2-1
TGCGCCAGCAGACAACGGGATTTCTACAATGAGCAGTTCTTC
CASRQRDFYNEQFF
>-|TRBV5-4|-|TRBJ2-1
TGTGCCAGCAGCCGTAGCCTCAATGAGCAGTTCTTC
CASSRSLNEQFF
>-|TRBV6-5|-|TRBJ1-6
TGTGCCAGCAGTTCCCGACAGAATTCACCCCTCCACTTT
CASSSRQNSPLHF
>-|TRBV6-6|-|TRBJ2-7
TGTGCCAGCTTAGCTACGGGTGCCTCCTACGAGCAGTACTTC
CASLATGASYEQYF
>TRBD1|TRBV5-1|-|TRBJ2-1
TGCGCCAGCAGCGGGGGACAGGGTCGCAATGAGCAGTTCTTC
CASSGGQGRNEQFF
>-|TRBV7-8|-|TRBJ1-5
TGTGCCAGCAGCTTAGCCCCAGCAGGGCAGCATCAGCCCCAGCATTTT
CASSLAPAGQHQPQHF
>-|TRBV5-1|-|TRBJ1-6
TGCGCCAGCAGCCCGGACGGGAACAATTCACCCCTCCACTTT
CASSPDGNNSPLHF
>-|TRBV28|once|TRBJ1-3
TGTGCCAGCAGTTTGCGGGGAATCTCTGGAAACACCATATATTTT
CASSLRGISGNTIYF
>-|TRBV9|-|TRBJ2-1
TGTGCCAGCAGCGTAGTTGGAGGGAAGGACGATGAGCAGTTCTTC
CASSVVGGKDDEQFF
>TRBD2|TRBV27|many|TRBJ2-7
TGTGCCAGCAGTTTATCCGCTAGCGGGTATCGTGAGCAGTACTTC
CASSLSASGYREQYF
>TRBD1|TRBV2|-|TRBJ1-6
TGTGCCAGCAGGGGGACAGGGACTCTCTATAATTCACCCCTCCACTTT
CASRGTGTLYNSPLHF
>TRBD1|TRBV7-3|-|TRBJ2-1
TGTGCCAGCAGCCGGGACAGGGGCGTGAATGAGCAGTTCTTC
CASSRDRGVNEQFF
>TRBD1|TRBV10-3|-|TRBJ1-1
TGTGCCATCAGTACACAGGGGACCTCCACTGGGAACGCTGAAGCTTTCTTT
CAISTQGTSTGNAEAFF
>TRBD1|TRBV5-1|-|TRBJ2-5
TGCGCCAGCAGCTCGGGACAGGGGCAAGAGACCCAGTACTTC
CASSSGQGQETQYF
>-|TRBV15|-|TRBJ2-1
TGTGCCACCAGCAGAGAGGGGCTCGGTGAGCAGTTCTTC
CATSREGLGEQFF
>-|TRBV5-1|-|TRBJ2-3
TGCGCCAGCAGCGCCCAGGGTATCAGCACAGATACGCAGTATTTT
CASSAQGISTDTQYF
>-|TRBV4-1|-|TRBJ2-4
TGCGCCAGCAGCCGAGGACAGCTAGCCAAAAACATTCAGTACTTC
CASSRGQLAKNIQYF
>-|TRBV5-3|-|TRBJ1-1
TGTGCCAGAAGCTTTGGGGCCGACACTGAAGCTTTCTTT
CARSFGADTEAFF
>-|TRBV3-1/TRBV3-2|-|TRBJ2-2
TGTGCCAGCAGCCATAGGCAGGCGAGCACCGGGGAGCTGTTTTTT
CASSHRQASTGELFF
>-|TRBV6-5|-|TRBJ2-7
TGCGCCAGCAGAGGGACTGCCCTCTACGAGCAGTACTTC
CASRGTALYEQYF
>-|TRBV6-5|few|TRBJ1-2
TGTGCCAGCAGTTATACCCGGAGGGTCCTTAACTATGGCTACACCTTC
CASSYTRRVLNYGYTF
>-|TRBV19|once|TRBJ2-3
TGTGCCAGTAGTCCAGGGATAACAGATACGCAGTATTTT
CASSPGITDTQYF